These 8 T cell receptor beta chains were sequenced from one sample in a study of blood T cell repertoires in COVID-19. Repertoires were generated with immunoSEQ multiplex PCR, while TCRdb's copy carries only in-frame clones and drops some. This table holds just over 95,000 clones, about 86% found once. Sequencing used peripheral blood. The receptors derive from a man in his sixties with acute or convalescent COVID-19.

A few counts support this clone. This CDR3 is CSVGGGRDNEQFF. As DNA, the CDR3 is TGCAGCGTTGGTGGCGGGAGGGACAATGAGCAGTTCTTC. The chain couples TRBV29-1 to TRBJ2-1; 9 positions agree with TRBD2. V lost 4 bases to trimming and J lost 5 bases; unmatched junction nucleotides: 3. Germline CDR1 is SQVTM and CDR2 is ANQGSEA. This CDR3 region has 13 residues.

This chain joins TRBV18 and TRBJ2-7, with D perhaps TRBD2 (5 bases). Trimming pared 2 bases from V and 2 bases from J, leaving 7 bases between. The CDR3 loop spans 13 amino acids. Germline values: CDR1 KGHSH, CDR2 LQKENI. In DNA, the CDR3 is TGTGCCAGCTCACCAGAGACTACCTACGAGCAGTACTTC. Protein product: CASSPETTYEQYF.

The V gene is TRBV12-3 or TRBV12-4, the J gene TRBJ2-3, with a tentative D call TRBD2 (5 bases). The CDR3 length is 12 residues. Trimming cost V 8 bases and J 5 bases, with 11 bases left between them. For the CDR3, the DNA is TGTGCCAGCGGGAGTTCCGTAGATACGCAGTATTTT. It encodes CASGSSVDTQYF.

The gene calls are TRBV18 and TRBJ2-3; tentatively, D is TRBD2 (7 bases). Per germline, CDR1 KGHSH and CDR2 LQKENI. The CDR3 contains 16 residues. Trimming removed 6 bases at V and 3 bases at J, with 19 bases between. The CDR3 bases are TGTGCCAGCTCCAAAGAACTTGGGGGGGCGACAGATACGCAGTATTTT. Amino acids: CASSKELGGATDTQYF.

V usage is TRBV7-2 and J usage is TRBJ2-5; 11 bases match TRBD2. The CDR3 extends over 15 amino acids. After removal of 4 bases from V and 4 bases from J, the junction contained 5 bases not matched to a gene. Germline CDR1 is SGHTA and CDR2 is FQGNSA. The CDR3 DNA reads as TGTGCCAGCAGCTCGGGGACTAGCGGCGGAGAGACCCAGTACTTC. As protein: CASSSGTSGGETQYF. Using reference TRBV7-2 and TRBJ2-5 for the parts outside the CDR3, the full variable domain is GAGVSQSPSNKVTEKGKDVELRCDPISGHTALYWYRQSLGQGLEFLIYFQGNSAPDKSGLPSDRFSAERTGGSVSTLTIQRTQQEDSAVYLCASSSGTSGGETQYFGPGTRLLVL.

The CDR3 spells CSVLTGATDQPQHF. Here the CDR3 DNA reads TGCAGCGTGTTAACAGGGGCGACTGATCAGCCCCAGCATTTT. V gene TRBV29-1 combines with J gene TRBJ1-5, with 7 positions matching TRBD1. V dropped 6 bases and J dropped 5; count of bases not matched to a gene: 10. Germline CDR1 and CDR2: SQVTM and ANQGSEA. The CDR3 sequence is 14 residues long.

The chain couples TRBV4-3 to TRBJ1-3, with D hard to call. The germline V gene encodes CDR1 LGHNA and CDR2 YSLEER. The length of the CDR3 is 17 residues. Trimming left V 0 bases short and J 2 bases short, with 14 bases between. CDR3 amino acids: CASSQEGGRSTGNTIYF. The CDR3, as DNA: TGCGCCAGCAGCCAAGAGGGAGGACGATCAACTGGAAACACCATATATTTT.

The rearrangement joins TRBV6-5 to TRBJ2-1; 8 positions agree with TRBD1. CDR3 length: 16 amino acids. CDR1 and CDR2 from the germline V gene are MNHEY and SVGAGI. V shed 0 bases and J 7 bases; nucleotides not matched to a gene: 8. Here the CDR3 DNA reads TGTGCCAGCAGTTACTCAAAGACAGGGGTGGAGAATGAGCAGTTCTTC. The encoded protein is CASSYSKTGVENEQFF.